Below are 5 T cell receptor beta chains sequenced from a single sample in a study of Graves' ophthalmopathy and Graves' hyperthyroidism. RNA transcripts were the source from which TCR beta CDR3 regions were amplified. In the first round, RT-PCR was carried out with HTBI primers, and a multiplex PCR formed the second round. TCRdb processed the multiplex PCR reads anew with MiXCR; each CDR3 protein has one entry. The data contain about 740,000 distinct CDR3 sequences, roughly 40% of them singletons. The sequenced material came from peripheral blood. Source of these receptors: an adult man with Graves' ophthalmopathy.

With respect to this clonotype: A much more abundant neighbour one base away suggests this may be a read error. The chain has TRBV29-1 and TRBJ2-7; D unresolved. Germline CDR1 reads SQVTM; CDR2 reads ANQGSEA. The CDR3 is made up of 13 amino acids. The CDR3 reads CSVDPGVGNERYF. The CDR3 DNA reads TGCAGCGTTGATCCTGGGGTTGGAAACGAGCGGTACTTC.

This clonotype was counted many times. One junction end does not reproduce the germline sequence, and a read error may be involved. The chain combines TRBV10-3 with TRBJ1-2, with D perhaps matching TRBD1 (6 bases). The CDR3 runs 11 residues. Looked up from germline, CDR1 is ENHRY and CDR2 is SYGVKD. CDR3 region: CAISTGTLTTF. CDR3 nucleotide sequence: TGTGCCATCAGTACCGGGACACTAACTACTTTC.

Notes on this clonotype: One junction end does not reproduce the germline sequence, and a read error may be involved. The chain links TRBV10-3 to TRBJ2-5; 9 nucleotides line up with TRBD1. Germline assignment: CDR1 ENHRY and CDR2 SYGVKD. The length of the CDR3 is 16 residues. The CDR3 reads CASSRGDRAIWKTQYF. In nucleotides, the CDR3 is TGTGCCAGCAGTAGGGGGGACAGGGCGATTTGGAAGACCCAGTACTTC.

This clonotype was counted at least ten times. The chain joins TRBV15 to TRBJ2-5; tentatively, D is TRBD1 or TRBD2 (5 bases each). The CDR3 runs to 14 residues. Germline CDR1 LNHNV, CDR2 YYDKDF (reference sequence). V was shortened by 1 base and J by 2 bases, with 8 bases between the two germline ends. The CDR3 coding sequence is TGTGCCACCAGCAGAGCGGGACGACAAGAGACCCAGTACTTC. Translating gives CATSRAGRQETQYF.

This clonotype appeared a few times. The J gene is TRBJ2-7, the V gene TRBV11-1, with a tentative D call TRBD1 (5 bases). The CDR3 length is 14 residues. Germline V lookup: CDR1 SGHAT, CDR2 FQDESV (reference sequence). Trimming stripped 7 bases from V and 0 bases from J, with 13 bases between. The CDR3 protein is CASIPTANSYEQYF. The CDR3 DNA is TGTGCCAGCATCCCGACAGCGAACTCCTACGAGCAGTACTTC.